This T cell receptor (beta chain) was captured by sequencing in a study of cytomegalovirus exposure and HLA in healthy donors. The study, taken as a whole, reports: Later analysis identified some 16,000 TCR beta sequences associated with HLA alleles, using a false discovery rate threshold of 0.05. Clonal expansion, a later analysis showed, was greater in HLA-associated TCR beta chains than in equally common others. Researchers reported that three CMV-associated chains were confirmed in vitro as CMV antigen-specific.

As concerns this clone: Antigen unknown.

Both 60 Vbeta primers and 13 Jbeta primers went into the PCR. Here immunoSEQ multiplex PCR was the method, and the copy in TCRdb shows in-frame clones only, minus some. In the table there are about 150,000 clones, 60% to 85% of which are singletons. The sequenced material came from PBMCs. The sequence was obtained from a woman aged 30 to 39 in good health and CMV-seronegative.

The DNA of the CDR3 is TGTGCCAGCAGCTTAAGGGGGCTAGCAGGCACAGATACGCAGTATTTT. Residues: CASSLRGLAGTDTQYF. This rearrangement joins TRBV7-9 to TRBJ2-3; 7 bases are a match to TRBD1. Germline V gene sequence: CDR1 SEHNR, CDR2 FQNEAQ (reference sequence). With V trimmed by 2 bases and J by 1 base, 6 bases remained unmatched. The CDR3 contains 16 residues.